This T cell receptor beta chain comes out of a study of spatial heterogeneity in lung cancer. This clonotype has just a few counts. This sample's time point: sample taken at primary tumor resection. TCRdb re-derived calls from the 5' RACE reads in MiXCR, one entry per CDR3 protein. Among tens of thousands of distinct CDR3 sequences, 6.8% were seen once, and the ten largest hold about 39%. CDR3 length equals 15 residues. Germline V gives CDR1 KGHSH, CDR2 LQKENI. The ends lost 3 bases at V and 4 bases at J; junction bases unmatched: 6. The source is a female donor with early-stage non-small cell lung cancer. V gene TRBV18 combines with J gene TRBJ2-3; 8 positions match TRBD2. The sequencing here drew on PBMCs, taken at surgery. CDR3 sequence (DNA): TGTGCCAGCTCACCTGTCGGGGGGGAGGCAGATACGCAGTATTTT. Residues: CASSPVGGEADTQYF.